This is a list of T cell receptor beta chains from one sample in a study of human T cells and chemical hapten exposure. TCRdb itself ran the RACE reads through MiXCR, one entry per CDR3 protein. The table shows hundreds of thousands of distinct CDR3 sequences, with around 6% occurring only once. The source was whole blood, collected in connection with sensitization to the hapten diphenylcyclopropenone (DPC). The source is a woman aged 18-29 years with alopecia areata. Some clones in this sample may be carry-over from other donors' samples. Both conserved end residues are part of each CDR3. The order of the fields is V gene, J gene, D gene, clone size, CDR3 protein, CDR3 DNA. D genes are given only for firm matches. Expanded clones get a size class; other rows say once, few or many, or leave the size out.

>TRBV28|TRBJ2-6|TRBD1|-
CASTQGAGANVLTF
TGTGCCAGCACCCAGGGGGCTGGGGCCAACGTCCTGACTTTC
>TRBV28|TRBJ2-3|-|few
CASTPGLSTDTQYF
TGTGCCAGCACCCCGGGACTTAGCACAGATACGCAGTATTTT
>TRBV5-5|TRBJ1-1|-|many
CASSLGYWDFEAFF
TGTGCCAGCAGCTTGGGGTATTGGGATTTTGAAGCTTTCTTT
>TRBV20-1|TRBJ1-2|-|many
CSAPGGQANPLYGYTF
TGCAGTGCCCCAGGTGGGCAGGCAAACCCCCTCTATGGCTACACCTTC
>TRBV7-9|TRBJ2-7|-|-
CASSPNGDSYGQYF
TGTGCCAGCAGCCCAAACGGGGATTCCTACGGGCAGTACTTC
>TRBV6-5|TRBJ2-3|-|-
CASSYGAGYTDTQYF
TGTGCCAGCAGTTACGGGGCAGGATACACAGATACGCAGTATTTT
>TRBV4-3|TRBJ2-2|-|-
CASSPSAGVNTGELFF
TGCGCCAGCAGCCCGTCGGCCGGGGTGAACACCGGGGAGCTGTTTTTT
>TRBV6-5|TRBJ2-7|-|few
CASSLTDGSYEQYF
TGTGCCAGCAGTCTTACGGACGGATCCTACGAGCAGTACTTC
>TRBV6-5|TRBJ2-7|TRBD2|-
CASSYRMGEGPIYEQYF
TGTGCCAGCAGTTACCGGATGGGGGAGGGGCCCATCTACGAGCAGTACTTC
>TRBV24-1|TRBJ1-2|-|-
CATQRAGTNYGYTF
TGTGCCACCCAAAGGGCTGGAACTAACTATGGCTACACCTTC
>TRBV7-8|TRBJ2-2|-|-
CASSLVAGTGELFF
TGTGCCAGCAGCTTAGTGGCAGGGACCGGGGAGCTGTTTTTT
>TRBV20-1|TRBJ2-3|TRBD2|-
CSARGGLASARITDTQYF
TGCAGTGCTAGGGGGGGACTAGCCTCGGCCCGGATCACAGATACGCAGTATTTT
>TRBV25-1|TRBJ2-3|-|few
CASSEWDQSDTQYF
TGTGCCAGCAGTGAATGGGACCAGTCAGATACGCAGTATTTT
>TRBV2|TRBJ2-3|-|few
CASSEITPDTQYF
TGTGCCAGCAGTGAGATTACACCAGATACGCAGTATTTT
>TRBV19|TRBJ2-1|-|few
CASSAFPTYNEQFF
TGTGCCAGTAGTGCCTTTCCCACCTACAATGAGCAGTTCTTC
>TRBV6-6|TRBJ2-1|-|-
CASRDPGGALEQFF
TGTGCCAGCAGGGACCCTGGGGGGGCACTTGAGCAGTTCTTC
>TRBV5-1|TRBJ1-1|-|many
CASSPDGGNTEAFF
TGCGCCAGCAGCCCGGACGGGGGGAACACTGAAGCTTTCTTT